This TCR beta chain was recovered during a study of cytomegalovirus exposure and HLA in healthy donors (dated by TCRdb to about 2017). Some background on the complete study: In an earlier analysis of around 540 of the donors, approximately 300 Gb of sequence data and 100 million or so unique TCR beta sequences from roughly 200 million T cells were reported. A later analysis re-analyzed previously published TCR beta repertoires from 600 to 850 donors and added high-resolution HLA genotyping to study TCR occurrence patterns. The study was designed to test whether signatures of past pathogen exposure could be identified by cataloging public T cell receptors. The number of typed donors differed by locus: about 620-640 for A, B, C, DRB1 and DQB1; 522 for DQA1; 606 for DPA1; and 400 to 480 for DPB1. The later analysis used no new phenotypic data to find candidate immune exposures, relying instead on TCR beta sequences and their occurrence across donors. In addition to the first cohort of about 650 subjects, a separate validation cohort of over 90 different subjects was used. Class I and class II HLA loci were covered by the typing at four-digit resolution. Among the 398 genotyped donors, around 81% belonged to the genetic ancestry cluster associated with self-reported Caucasian donors. Genome-wide SNP genotypes for about three fifths of the roughly 700 donors were used in a later genetic analysis, which treated that subset as a discovery cohort. Across some 400 genotyped donors of the cohort, an average of about 240,000 unique TCR beta nucleotide sequences per donor were sequenced, and roughly 17% of those sequences were non-productive. The study profiled the T cell repertoires of about 720 subjects by immunosequencing and related them to cytomegalovirus serostatus. Every repertoire in the discovery cohort had been generated on one and the same sequencing platform. Donor age, sex, ethnicity and CMV serostatus were compiled together with the repertoire data. To predict cytomegalovirus infection status, the study brought together high-throughput TCR immunosequencing, statistical association of individual TCRs with disease status, and machine learning. An earlier analysis of 587 of the donors used high-throughput TCR beta sequencing to judge whether each TCR beta V gene segment behaved as functional or pseudogenic. Because of strong linkage in the cohort, 5 or 6 DR-DQ haplotypes were treated as single units for association and clustering. An early release covering some 640 HLA-typed donors comprised about 300 gigabases of sequencing data and 85 million or so unique TCR sequences.

The cohort was made up of approximately 670 healthy bone marrow donors. At the time of sampling, every cohort member was nominally healthy, though immune exposures that went unrecorded were likely present. The donor tested CMV seronegative and was one of the 352 seronegative cohort members. A peripheral blood sample was provided by each donor, and peripheral blood mononuclear cells were used for TCR beta sequencing. Genomic DNA extraction from the blood cell samples was performed with the Qiagen DNeasy Blood Extraction Kit. What the study reported, not specific to this receptor: Cytomegalovirus status was reported to be diagnosed by the classifier with high specificity and sensitivity in both the original and validation cohorts. A later analysis reported that several top co-occurrence clusters appeared linked to parvovirus B19, influenza, CMV and Epstein-Barr virus. A later analysis found that HLA-associated TCR beta chains were more clonally expanded and had lower generation probabilities than equally common non-associated chains. In a later analysis, TCR association rates were found to vary across HLA loci, with the most associated TCRs seen for DRB1 alleles and the fewest for HLA-C alleles. Only TCR beta chains were sequenced in this cohort, and the absence of alpha or paired-chain data limited detectable features. Most TCR sequences were observed very rarely across donors, whereas some public TCRs were present in many individuals. An earlier analysis of approximately 590 of the donors showed that most TCR beta V segments appeared in productive rearrangements either about 87% or about 30% of the time, which broadly matched IMGT annotations. Immune exposure information for the cohort was limited to CMV serostatus. The authors suggested that the approach could potentially be extended to other disease states and immunological phenotypes. Specific HLA alleles were associated with 16,951 TCR beta sequences at a false discovery rate of 0.05 in a later analysis. In the study, around 150 TCR beta chains were listed as associated with cytomegalovirus. A cluster of highly shared sequence variants was judged likely to represent a technical artifact of the sequencing pipeline. Correlated functional status among segregating V segments might be attributable to linkage disequilibrium, but an unknown experimental factor could not be ruled out. In a later genetic analysis, a missense DCLRE1C variant was associated with V-gene and J-gene trimming of TCR beta chains, and the association was replicated in an independent cohort. A further reported finding was that TCR beta sequences accurately predicted the HLA-A and HLA-B alleles for most subjects in the first cohort. The earlier analysis of about 600 of the donors excluded some 15 rarely observed V segments, including chromosome 9 orphons, because counts were too low. A few of the identified cytomegalovirus-associated TCR beta chains were confirmed in vitro to be specific for cytomegalovirus antigens. HLA typing was unavailable for some donors at each locus, so association tests used only the typed subset. In a later analysis, most CMV-associated TCR beta chains were found to appear HLA-restricted, with HLA associations seemingly driven largely by CMV exposure. A later genetic analysis reported fewer N-insertions in productive TCRs among donors in an Asian-associated ancestry cluster than the roughly 700-donor mean. Assigning TCR associations to individual alleles was difficult when HLA alleles, especially DR and DQ, strongly co-occurred. Roughly uniform sequencing depth across donors was assumed in presence/absence analyses, although this assumption may not hold.

The protocol used for the library was the immunoSEQ multiplex PCR assay. The multiplex PCR relied on a mix of 60 forward primers for TCR Vbeta segments and 13 reverse primers for TCR Jbeta segments. Amplification of the CDR3 region of rearranged TCR beta genes was performed with a multiplex PCR assay on genomic DNA. The Illumina HiSeq System was used to sequence the amplified TCR beta libraries as 87-base-pair reads. For the original study's pipeline: A later analysis tallied around 82 million unique TCR beta chains across the 666 repertoires, and about 10 million of those chains were shared by two or more donors. A nearest-neighbor algorithm error-corrected the raw reads and collapsed the reads into unique sequences, merging closely related sequences to remove PCR and sequencing errors. CDR3 sequences were aligned to IMGT reference sequences to assign V, D and J gene segments. Each retained sequence needed at least a six-nucleotide match to both a V gene segment and a J gene segment. Rearrangements were called productive when the CDR3 lacked stop codons and stayed in frame with V and J; all others were non-productive. CDR3 was defined by IMGT convention, running from the second conserved V-encoded cysteine to the conserved J-encoded phenylalanine. In an earlier analysis of some 550 of the donors, sequences lacking an unambiguous match to a single V gene segment were excluded. An earlier analysis of over 450 of the donors classified V segments as functional when productive rearrangements were above 56.7% and as segregating when the standard deviation between donors was above 5%. To diagnose cytomegalovirus status from the catalog of TCR beta chain sequences, a statistical classification framework was built. In a later analysis, V and J genes were assigned by comparing TCR nucleotide sequences against IMGT/GENE-DB human TR gene sequences. In a later analysis, CDR3 sequences and most-parsimonious VDJ recombination scenarios were assigned using the TCRdist pipeline. In a later analysis, every TCR beta chain was defined by the combination of its CDR3 amino acid sequence and its V-gene family, and reads without a unique V-gene family were dropped. To address suspected cross-contamination and a sequencing artifact, a later analysis removed several hundred highly shared, low-generation-probability nucleotide sequences. In a later analysis, a clonal expansion index was calculated for each public chain from normalized within-repertoire ranks of inferred template counts. Generation probabilities in a later analysis came from a VDJ recombination model fitted to out-of-frame rearrangements, and those results were checked against IGoR. In a later analysis, TCR-TCR, TCR-HLA and TCR-CMV co-occurrence was scored with hypergeometric tests, and a repertoire-size bias correction was applied to TCR pairs. False discovery rates were estimated in a later analysis by permuting HLA or CMV assignments 20 times. In a later analysis, co-occurring TCRs were grouped using DBSCAN, with TCRdist sequence similarity added in when clustering inside HLA-allele-positive subsets. Co-occurrence clustering excluded repertoires with fewer than 30,000 or more than 120,000 public chains, plus five with anomalous nucleotide sharing. The table comes from immuneACCESS by way of TCRdb, which keeps in-frame sequences with V and J called. Part of the clones is missing from these tables; in studies checked, under half for an unresolved V gene and the rest for unknown reasons. The D gene and trimming were derived from the DNA, and the V and J assignments and clone size from that table. A total of about 140,000 clones appear in this sample, roughly four fifths of them only once. The ten biggest clones cover roughly 2.1% of the sample.

As for this clone: Its antigen has not been determined. No qualities accompany the bases; no much larger clone lies one base away.

Sequencing used PBMCs. This receptor was obtained from a woman aged 40 to 55 in good health and CMV-seronegative.

The nucleotides read TGTGCCAGCAGCCCCGGTGGGGGGACTGAAGCTTTCTTT. It is translated as CASSPGGGTEAFF. In this chain, TRBV7-2 is recombined with TRBJ1-1; TRBD1 might be the D gene, on 5 matching bases. The CDR3 contains 13 residues, cysteine and phenylalanine counted. Only CDR3 DNA is held: 39 bases, read in frame from base 1. The V and J ends are trimmed by 5 bases and 5 bases, leaving 12 bases between them. The germline V gene supplies CDR1 SGHTA and CDR2 FQGNSA.